Below are 23 T cell receptor beta chains sequenced from a single sample in a study of CD8+ T cells in alopecia areata. Sequencing used cDNA as its template, made by extracting RNA and reverse transcribing it. Sequenced by immunoSEQ multiplex PCR; TCRdb stores in-frame clones only, minus some. The sample includes some 88,000 clones, 44% seen only once; the top ten take about 17%. Treatment in this sample: oral pan-JAK inhibitor, 5-10 mg twice daily. The material sequenced was CD8+ T cells sorted from blood, taken at week 24, from a patient treated with tofacitinib. These receptors came from a human donor with alopecia areata.

This clone was found a few times. J is TRBJ2-3 and V is TRBV30; no reliable D call. Trimming removed 4 bases at V and 2 bases at J, with 10 bases between. The germline CDR1 and CDR2 sequences are GTSNPN and SVGIG (reference sequence). This CDR3 contains 13 residues. In DNA form, the CDR3 reads TGTGCCTGGACAGGCGGATACACAGATACGCAGTATTTT. Residues: CAWTGGYTDTQYF.

This clone showed up just a few times. The chain has TRBV29-1 and TRBJ2-1, with 9 bases aligning to TRBD2. V lost 6 bases and J lost 2; bases outside the gene matches: 5. This CDR3 has 14 amino acids. CDR1 and CDR2 (germline): SQVTM, ANQGSEA. The CDR3 DNA follows: TGCAGCGTCCCTAGACTAGCGGCCTACAATGAGCAGTTCTTC. Translation gives CSVPRLAAYNEQFF.

By share, this clone ranks as medium-sized (0.01 to 0.1%). The rearrangement joins TRBV27 to TRBJ2-2; TRBD1 matches 7 bases. This CDR3 comprises 13 residues. The germline V gene has CDR1 MNHEY and CDR2 SMNVEV (reference sequence). V gave up 5 bases and J gave up 5 bases; unmatched junction bases: 2. CDR3 loop: CASSVTGTGELFF. CDR3 nucleotides: TGTGCCAGCAGTGTGACAGGGACCGGGGAGCTGTTTTTT.

This chain connects TRBV5-6 to TRBJ1-1, with D perhaps matching TRBD1 (6 bases). V lost 1 base and J 7 bases, leaving 23 bases between the germline ends. This CDR3 comprises 17 residues. Germline V gene sequence: CDR1 SGHDT, CDR2 YYEEEE. The CDR3 reads CASSLLVRGRGWVEAFF. DNA for the CDR3: TGTGCCAGCAGCTTGTTGGTAAGGGGCAGGGGTTGGGTTGAAGCTTTCTTT.

This clone was counted once. The chain links TRBV7-9 to TRBJ1-1, with TRBD1 matching over 9 bases. The CDR3 totals 14 residues. J was trimmed by 4 bases and V by 3 bases; bases with no gene match: 3. Germline lookup yields CDR1 SEHNR and CDR2 FQNEAQ (reference sequence). For the CDR3, the DNA is TGTGCCAGCAGCTTCTCGACAGGGGGCACTGAAGCTTTCTTT. Translating it yields CASSFSTGGTEAFF.

By frequency in the sample, this clone is large. This rearrangement joins TRBV10-2 to TRBJ2-3; 12 nucleotides match TRBD2. The CDR3 runs 16 residues. Trimming removed 7 bases from V and 6 bases from J; junction bases left unmatched: 11. Germline V gene sequence: CDR1 WSHSY, CDR2 SAAADI. The CDR3 reads CASTDTASGRADTQYF. The DNA of the CDR3 is TGCGCCAGCACCGACACCGCTAGCGGGAGGGCGGATACGCAGTATTTT.

The chain links TRBV11-2 to TRBJ2-7; a weak D match, TRBD2 (6 bases). CDR1 is SGHAT and CDR2 is FQNNGV in the germline V gene. V lost 5 bases and J 0 bases, leaving 14 bases between the germline ends. This CDR3 comprises 15 residues. CDR3 residues: CASSPGAGSSYEQYF. The CDR3 DNA reads as TGTGCCAGCAGCCCCGGAGCGGGTAGCTCCTACGAGCAGTACTTC.

The chain recombines TRBV28 with TRBJ2-3; D is uncertain. The germline CDR1 and CDR2 sequences are MDHEN and SYDVKM. The CDR3 runs to 13 residues. Between the trimmed V and J ends, which lost 4 bases and 3 bases, there was a span of 8 bases. CDR3 protein: CASSSTLTDTQYF. The CDR3 DNA reads as TGTGCCAGCAGTTCGACCCTTACAGATACGCAGTATTTT.

The J gene is TRBJ2-7, the V gene TRBV9; D perhaps matches TRBD2 (5 bases). V lost 0 bases and J lost 7, with 11 bases in between. This CDR3 comprises 13 residues. In germline, CDR1 is SGDLS, CDR2 YYNGEE. CDR3 amino acids: CASSVDGGREQYF. The CDR3 DNA reads TGTGCCAGCAGCGTAGATGGCGGGCGGGAGCAGTACTTC.

This rearrangement joins TRBV7-2 to TRBJ2-7; D is unresolved. V gave up 5 bases and J gave up 5 bases, with 10 bases separating them. This CDR3 region has 12 residues. Germline V CDR1 and CDR2: SGHTA, FQGNSA. The CDR3 bases are TGTGCCAGCAGCCCGAGACACCACGAGCAGTACTTC. As protein: CASSPRHHEQYF.

This clone has a handful of counts. The chain joins TRBV4-1 to TRBJ1-4; D is unclear. V was shortened by 0 bases and J by 12 bases, with 14 bases between the two germline ends. CDR1 and CDR2 from the germline V gene are MGHRA and YSYEKL. The CDR3 length is 14 residues. The CDR3 spells CASSQDGRSEQLFF. Here the CDR3 DNA reads TGCGCCAGCAGCCAAGATGGGAGGAGCGAACAACTGTTTTTT.

This clone was found a few times. The chain carries TRBV29-1 and TRBJ2-3; 9 bases align to TRBD2. The V and J ends lost 4 bases and 6 bases, in that order; junction bases with no gene match: 8. The length of the CDR3 is 14 residues. From germline, CDR1 is SQVTM and CDR2 ANQGSEA. CDR3: CSVGQAGGGDTQYF. CDR3 in DNA: TGCAGCGTTGGGCAAGCGGGAGGTGGTGATACGCAGTATTTT.

This clone was seen more than once but under ten times. The rearrangement uses TRBV4-1 and TRBJ2-5; no clear D. The CDR3 extends over 15 amino acids. CDR1 is MGHRA and CDR2 is YSYEKL in the germline V gene. Trimming took off 6 bases at V and 5 bases at J, with 19 bases between the two ends. In DNA, the CDR3 is TGCGCCAGCAGTCCAAGATGGGGAATCGGGGAGACCCAGTACTTC. It codes for CASSPRWGIGETQYF.

This clone was counted a few times. The rearrangement links TRBV5-6 to TRBJ2-1; 8 bases fit TRBD2. This CDR3 has 15 amino acids. The J segment lost 8 bases and the V segment lost 1 base, leaving 8 bases of the junction unmatched. Germline CDR1 is SGHDT and CDR2 is YYEEEE. The CDR3 is CASSLMLSGSDEQFF. In DNA form, the CDR3 reads TGTGCCAGCAGCTTGATGTTAAGCGGGAGTGATGAGCAGTTCTTC.

CDR3 residues: CASSAGGTNEQYF. CDR3 sequence (DNA): TGTGCCAGCAGTGCCGGAGGGACAAACGAGCAGTACTTC. The gene calls are TRBV25-1 and TRBJ2-7, with D possibly being TRBD1 or TRBD2 (6 bases each). Germline V gives CDR1 MGHDK, CDR2 SYGVNS. This CDR3 region has 13 residues. V was pared by 4 bases and J by 5 bases, with 12 bases between.

The chain carries TRBV19 and TRBJ2-7; D not certain. V lost 3 bases to trimming and J lost 0 bases, with 9 bases between them. The CDR3 covers 14 residues. Germline lookup yields CDR1 LNHDA and CDR2 SQIVND (reference sequence). This chain's CDR3 is CASSILGNSYEQYF. CDR3 DNA: TGTGCCAGTAGTATCTTGGGAAACTCCTACGAGCAGTACTTC.

This sequence joins TRBV10-3 and TRBJ1-1; no definite D call. This CDR3 comprises 14 residues. V was shortened by 6 bases and J by 6 bases, with 17 bases between the two germline ends. In germline, CDR1 is ENHRY, CDR2 SYGVKD. The DNA of the CDR3 is TGTGCCATCAGCGATCCTCCGGGGTCCGCTGAAGCTTTCTTT. Its protein product is CAISDPPGSAEAFF.

This clone appeared a few times. This chain connects TRBV19 to TRBJ1-1, with D perhaps matching TRBD1 (5 bases). Trimming cost V 4 bases and J 2 bases, with 17 bases left between them. This CDR3 is built from 16 residues. The germline V gene encodes CDR1 LNHDA and CDR2 SQIVND (reference sequence). Here the CDR3 reads CASSTDLGRINTEAFF. For the CDR3, the DNA is TGTGCCAGTAGTACGGACCTGGGACGGATTAACACTGAAGCTTTCTTT.

The chain joins TRBV27 to TRBJ1-1, with D perhaps TRBD1 (5 bases). The germline gives CDR1 MNHEY, CDR2 SMNVEV (reference sequence). This CDR3 is 13 amino acids long. V lost 6 bases to trimming and J lost 6 bases, with 14 bases between them. The DNA of the CDR3 is TGTGCCAGCAGACCTCGAGGGGCTCCTGAAGCTTTCTTT. The encoded protein is CASRPRGAPEAFF.

This clone has more than one count but fewer than ten. V and J are TRBV27 and TRBJ2-3; D might be TRBD1 (5 bases). The CDR3 totals 14 residues. CDR1 and CDR2 from the germline V gene are MNHEY and SMNVEV (reference sequence). The V end lost 2 bases, the J end lost 1 base, and 7 bases lay between the germline ends. The CDR3 is CASSLVRGTDTQYF. In DNA, the CDR3 is TGTGCCAGCAGTTTAGTCAGGGGCACAGATACGCAGTATTTT.

This clone turned up a few times. The V and J genes are TRBV29-1 and TRBJ2-1, with 10 bases fitting TRBD1. V shed 0 bases, J shed 4 bases, and the junction held 9 bases outside the gene matches. The CDR3 is 17 residues long. Germline values: CDR1 SQVTM, CDR2 ANQGSEA. DNA for the CDR3: TGCAGCGTTGAAGACGGGACCGGGACAGGGGCTTACAATGAGCAGTTCTTC. Translated, it gives CSVEDGTGTGAYNEQFF.

In its sample, this clone was seen a few times. The V call is TRBV5-4, the J call TRBJ2-1; 9 bases are shared with TRBD1. This CDR3 has 12 residues. Trimming took 0 bases from V and 12 from J; bases not matched to a gene: 1. Germline V gene sequence: CDR1 SGHNT, CDR2 YYREEE (reference sequence). The CDR3 loop is CASSLDRGLQFF. The CDR3 region has the DNA TGTGCCAGCAGCTTGGACAGGGGGCTGCAGTTCTTC.

CDR3 nucleotide sequence: TGTGCCAGCAGCTTAAGGATCTCAGACTACAATGAGCAGTTCTTC. Translating it yields CASSLRISDYNEQFF. The rearrangement joins TRBV7-9 to TRBJ2-1; no definite D call. V gave up 2 bases and J gave up 3 bases, with 11 bases separating them. Germline loops: CDR1 SEHNR, CDR2 FQNEAQ (reference sequence). The CDR3 loop spans 15 amino acids. Together with reference TRBV7-9 and TRBJ2-1, the CDR3 gives the full variable domain: DTGVSQNPRHKITKRGQNVTFRCDPISEHNRLYWYRQTLGQGPEFLTYFQNEAQLEKSRLLSDRFSAERPKGSFSTLEIQRTEQGDSAMYLCASSLRISDYNEQFFGPGTRLTVL.